Each of the 20 T cell receptor beta chains below was sequenced from the same sample in a study of radiotherapy plus CTLA-4 blockade in lung cancer. Assay used: immunoSEQ multiplex PCR; TCRdb lists only in-frame clones, some missing. The sample records about 88,000 clones, 72% being singletons. The starting material was peripheral blood, obtained from a patient treated with radiotherapy plus ipilimumab. Receptor source: a human donor with non-small cell lung cancer that progressed on radiotherapy plus ipilimumab.

The chain carries TRBV15 and TRBJ2-5, with TRBD1 matching 7 bases. There are 14 residues in the CDR3. With V trimmed by 0 bases and J by 4 bases, 2 bases remained unmatched. Germline lookup yields CDR1 LNHNV and CDR2 YYDKDF (reference sequence). The CDR3 is CATSRDAGGETQYF. The CDR3 bases are TGTGCCACCAGCAGAGATGCAGGGGGAGAGACCCAGTACTTC.

The chain employs TRBV6-5 and TRBJ1-2; unclear D gene. Between the trimmed V and J ends, which lost 5 bases and 2 bases, there was a span of 9 bases. The CDR3 sequence is 13 residues long. Germline V gene data show CDR1 as MNHEY and CDR2 as SVGAGI. CDR3 protein: CASSLTGNYGYTF. The DNA of the CDR3 is TGTGCCAGCAGTCTGACCGGAAACTATGGCTACACCTTC.

This clone was picked up a small number of times. The chain carries TRBV6-6 and TRBJ1-2, with 9 positions matching TRBD1. Germline V gene sequence: CDR1 MNHNY, CDR2 SVGAGI (reference sequence). The CDR3 is made up of 15 amino acids. V lost 4 bases to trimming and J lost 5 bases; unmatched junction nucleotides: 8. CDR3 in amino acids: CASSSPGQGGYGYTF. In DNA, the CDR3 is TGTGCCAGCAGTTCGCCGGGACAGGGTGGTTATGGCTACACCTTC.

This chain joins TRBV19 and TRBJ2-5, with TRBD2 identical over 9 bases. The junction had 8 bases not matched to a gene; V was cut back by 4 bases and J by 5 bases. There are 15 residues in the CDR3. The germline V gene has CDR1 LNHDA and CDR2 SQIVND (reference sequence). The DNA for the CDR3 is TGTGCCAGTAGTAAGGGACTAGCCGCCGGTGAGACCCAGTACTTC. The encoded protein is CASSKGLAAGETQYF.

The chain combines TRBV30 with TRBJ2-5; 8 bases are shared with TRBD2. Germline CDR1 and CDR2: GTSNPN and SVGIG (reference sequence). The CDR3 contains 17 residues. V was clipped by 0 bases and J by 0 bases; unmatched bases: 9. The CDR3 sequence is CAWSVSRLAGHQETQYF. CDR3 coding DNA: TGTGCCTGGAGTGTAAGCCGGCTAGCGGGCCACCAAGAGACCCAGTACTTC.

The chain is built from TRBV7-8 and TRBJ2-7, with TRBD2 as a possible D gene (6 bases). Germline CDR1 is SGHVS and CDR2 is FQNEAQ. V dropped 2 bases and J dropped 2 bases, with 10 bases sitting between them. The CDR3 runs 14 residues. The CDR3 DNA follows: TGTGCCAGCAGCTTAAGTCCGGGAGCCTACGAGCAGTACTTC. Protein product: CASSLSPGAYEQYF.

The chain joins TRBV7-9 to TRBJ1-1; possible D gene TRBD1, 5 bases. V was shortened by 1 base and J by 3 bases, with 12 bases between the two germline ends. Germline CDR1 and CDR2: SEHNR and FQNEAQ (reference sequence). This CDR3 has 15 residues. The DNA for the CDR3 is TGTGCCAGCAGCTTAGTTACGCAGGGAGACACTGAAGCTTTCTTT. Translated: CASSLVTQGDTEAFF.

The V and J genes are TRBV11-2 and TRBJ2-1; D remains unclear. In germline, CDR1 is SGHAT, CDR2 FQNNGV. The CDR3 length is 11 residues. Trimming took 2 bases from V and 10 from J, leaving 6 bases between them. CDR3 bases: TGTGCCAGCAGCTTACTTGACGAGCAGTTCTTC. It translates to CASSLLDEQFF.

The V call is TRBV27, the J call TRBJ1-2; tentative D call: TRBD1 (5 bases). Germline CDR1 reads MNHEY; CDR2 reads SMNVEV (reference sequence). This CDR3 spans 15 amino acids. V was shortened by 2 bases and J by 4 bases, with 14 bases between the two germline ends. CDR3 amino acids: CASSLAPTGAYGYTF. CDR3 in DNA: TGTGCCAGCAGTTTAGCCCCCACAGGTGCCTATGGCTACACCTTC.

The V gene is TRBV6-1, the J gene TRBJ2-7; D uncertain. In germline, CDR1 is MNHNS, CDR2 SASEGT. The CDR3 covers 14 residues. V lost 10 bases to trimming and J lost 3 bases, with 19 bases between them. CDR3 in DNA: TGTGCCACCCACCCAGGTAGTCTTTTCTACGAGCAGTACTTC. Amino acid sequence: CATHPGSLFYEQYF.

The chain employs TRBV7-2 and TRBJ2-2, with 7 bases aligning to TRBD1. The germline CDR1 and CDR2 sequences are SGHTA and FQGNSA. Trimming at V came to 4 bases and at J to 3 bases, leaving 2 bases not matched to a gene. This CDR3 has 14 amino acids. The CDR3 DNA is TGTGCCAGCAGCTATGACAGGGACACCGGGGAGCTGTTTTTT. Protein product: CASSYDRDTGELFF.

This clone was counted only a few times. The chain employs TRBV19 and TRBJ2-4; the match to TRBD2 covers 9 bases. Unmatched junction bases numbered 9, after V lost 2 bases and J lost 1 base. The germline gives CDR1 LNHDA, CDR2 SQIVND (reference sequence). This CDR3 spans 18 amino acids. CDR3 DNA sequence: TGTGCCAGTAGTATATTTTCGCTAGCGGGGTTTGCCAAAAACATTCAGTACTTC. It yields the protein CASSIFSLAGFAKNIQYF. Filled out from reference TRBV19 and TRBJ2-4, the complete variable domain reads DGGITQSPKYLFRKEGQNVTLSCEQNLNHDAMYWYRQDPGQGLRLIYYSQIVNDFQKGDIAEGYSVSREKKESFPLTVTSAQKNPTAFYLCASSIFSLAGFAKNIQYFGAGTRLSVL.

The V call is TRBV19, the J call TRBJ1-2; the match to TRBD1 covers 7 bases. V lost 5 bases to trimming and J lost 2 bases; unmatched junction nucleotides: 5. Per germline, CDR1 LNHDA and CDR2 SQIVND (reference sequence). The CDR3 runs 14 residues. CDR3 protein: CASSSTTGNYGYTF. The CDR3 DNA is TGTGCCAGTAGTTCAACGACAGGGAACTATGGCTACACCTTC.

The V gene is TRBV5-1, the J gene TRBJ2-2; 7 bases are shared with TRBD1. This CDR3 region has 15 residues. After removal of 3 bases from V and 1 base from J, the junction contained 3 bases not matched to a gene. The V gene's germline CDR1 is SGHRS and CDR2 YFSETQ. CDR3 amino acids: CASSSGTENTGELFF. CDR3 DNA: TGCGCCAGCAGCTCCGGGACAGAGAACACCGGGGAGCTGTTTTTT.

V and J are TRBV2 and TRBJ2-3; 9 bases agree with TRBD2. The CDR3 length is 14 residues. Looked up from germline, CDR1 is SNHLY and CDR2 is FYNNEI. CDR3 bases: TGTGCAGCAGCCCTAGCGGGGTTCACAGATACGCAGTATTTT. It encodes CAAALAGFTDTQYF.

The J gene is TRBJ2-2, the V gene TRBV19; tentative D call: TRBD1 (6 bases). The germline gives CDR1 LNHDA, CDR2 SQIVND (reference sequence). The V end lost 2 bases, the J end lost 0 bases, and 13 bases lay between the germline ends. The CDR3 spans 17 residues. CDR3 protein: CASSIRVSGANTGELFF. The DNA of the CDR3 is TGTGCCAGTAGTATAAGGGTTTCAGGGGCGAACACCGGGGAGCTGTTTTTT.

This sequence joins TRBV4-1 and TRBJ2-1, with D tentatively TRBD2 (6 bases). The CDR3 loop spans 13 amino acids. The germline V gene has CDR1 MGHRA and CDR2 YSYEKL. V lost 4 bases to trimming and J lost 5 bases, with 9 bases between them. In DNA, the CDR3 is TGCGCCAGCAGCCCCAGACTAGACAATGAGCAGTTCTTC. It codes for CASSPRLDNEQFF.

V usage is TRBV30 and J usage is TRBJ1-2; the D is unclear. The V end lost 0 bases, the J end lost 4 bases, and 12 bases lay between the germline ends. CDR3 length: 14 amino acids. Germline CDR1 is GTSNPN and CDR2 is SVGIG (reference sequence). The CDR3 loop is CAWSVLDAFYGYTF. In DNA form, the CDR3 reads TGTGCCTGGAGTGTACTGGACGCGTTCTATGGCTACACCTTC.

This chain joins TRBV10-3 and TRBJ2-1, with D perhaps given as TRBD1 or TRBD2 (5 bases each). Germline loops: CDR1 ENHRY, CDR2 SYGVKD. This CDR3 is built from 13 residues. V lost 1 base and J 8 bases, leaving 9 bases between the germline ends. Here the CDR3 reads CAISEYVGDEQFF. The CDR3 region has the DNA TGTGCCATCAGTGAGTACGTGGGGGATGAGCAGTTCTTC.

V is TRBV18 and J is TRBJ1-3; D ambiguous. CDR1 is KGHSH, CDR2 LQKENI, per germline. The CDR3 is 14 amino acids. V dropped 3 bases and J dropped 0 bases, with 6 bases sitting between them. The CDR3 is CASSPGNSGNTIYF. Here the CDR3 DNA reads TGTGCCAGCTCACCCGGAAACTCTGGAAACACCATATATTTT.